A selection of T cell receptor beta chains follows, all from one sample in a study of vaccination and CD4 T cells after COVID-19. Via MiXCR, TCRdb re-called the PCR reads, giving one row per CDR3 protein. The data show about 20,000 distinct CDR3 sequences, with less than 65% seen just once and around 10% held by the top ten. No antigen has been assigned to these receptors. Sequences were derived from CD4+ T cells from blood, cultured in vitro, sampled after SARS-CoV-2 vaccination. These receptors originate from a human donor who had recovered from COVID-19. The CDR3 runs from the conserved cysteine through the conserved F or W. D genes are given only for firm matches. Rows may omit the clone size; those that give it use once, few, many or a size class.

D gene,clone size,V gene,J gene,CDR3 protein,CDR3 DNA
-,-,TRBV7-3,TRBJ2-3,CASSPWGSDTDTQYF,TGTGCCAGCAGCCCCTGGGGGAGCGACACAGATACGCAGTATTTT
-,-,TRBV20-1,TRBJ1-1,CSALKPGAINEAFF,TGCAGTGCACTTAAGCCGGGGGCCATTAATGAAGCTTTCTTT
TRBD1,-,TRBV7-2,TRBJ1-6,CASSSWDRGSPLHF,TGTGCCAGCAGCTCTTGGGACAGGGGGTCACCCCTCCACTTT
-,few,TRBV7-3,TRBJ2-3,CASSKGVGSTDTQYF,TGTGCCAGCAGTAAAGGTGTAGGGTCCACAGATACGCAGTATTTT
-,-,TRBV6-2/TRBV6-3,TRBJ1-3,CASTKAQGSGNTIYF,TGTGCCAGCACCAAGGCCCAAGGGAGTGGAAACACCATATATTTT
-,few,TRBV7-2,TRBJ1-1,CASSSRAKNTEAFF,TGTGCCAGCAGCTCCCGGGCCAAGAACACTGAAGCTTTCTTT
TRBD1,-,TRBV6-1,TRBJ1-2,CASSLPTGGGDGYTF,TGTGCCAGCAGTCTTCCGACAGGGGGCGGAGATGGCTACACCTTC
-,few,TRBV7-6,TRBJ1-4,CASSPVGRKGEKLFF,TGTGCCAGCAGTCCAGTCGGCAGGAAGGGCGAAAAACTGTTTTTT
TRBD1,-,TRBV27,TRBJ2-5,CASSYRSGRQGETQYF,TGTGCCAGCAGTTACAGATCTGGGCGACAGGGAGAGACCCAGTACTTC
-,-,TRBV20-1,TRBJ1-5,CSARDPRDQPQHF,TGCAGTGCTAGAGATCCGCGGGATCAGCCCCAGCATTTT
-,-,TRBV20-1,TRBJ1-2,CSASLGTSGYTF,TGCAGTGCCTCGTTGGGAACCTCAGGCTACACCTTC
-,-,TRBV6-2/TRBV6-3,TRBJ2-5,CASRGGESETQYF,TGTGCCAGCAGGGGGGGAGAGTCAGAGACCCAGTACTTC
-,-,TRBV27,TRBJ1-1,CATQTLGYTEAFF,TGTGCCACCCAAACCCTAGGGTACACTGAAGCTTTCTTT
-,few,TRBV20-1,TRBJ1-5,CSARGDLRQPQHF,TGCAGTGCTAGAGGGGACTTGAGGCAGCCCCAGCATTTT
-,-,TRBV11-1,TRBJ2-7,CASSLMGGSEQYF,TGTGCCAGCAGCTTAATGGGGGGATCCGAGCAGTACTTC
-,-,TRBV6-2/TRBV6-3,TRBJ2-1,CASIPLGGGLNEQFF,TGTGCCAGCATCCCGTTGGGGGGGGGCCTCAATGAGCAGTTCTTC
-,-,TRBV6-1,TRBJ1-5,CASSPFYQALQPQHF,TGTGCCAGCAGTCCCTTTTATCAGGCCCTCCAGCCCCAGCATTTT
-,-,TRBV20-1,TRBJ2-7,CSANPGRAYEQYF,TGCAGTGCTAATCCAGGGAGAGCCTACGAGCAGTACTTC
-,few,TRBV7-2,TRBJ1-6,CASSLTPGLWVSPLHF,TGTGCCAGCAGCTTGACCCCCGGGTTATGGGTTTCACCCCTCCACTTT
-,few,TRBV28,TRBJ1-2,CASSSLMRANYGYTF,TGTGCCAGCAGCTCCCTCATGCGGGCTAACTATGGCTACACCTTC
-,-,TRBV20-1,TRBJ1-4,CSAQYPGQATNEKLFF,TGCAGTGCCCAATATCCGGGACAAGCAACTAATGAAAAACTGTTTTTT
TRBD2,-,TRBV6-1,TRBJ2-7,CASRIGRGGLAGGRSSYEQYF,TGTGCCAGCAGAATCGGCAGGGGTGGACTAGCGGGAGGAAGGAGCTCCTACGAGCAGTACTTC
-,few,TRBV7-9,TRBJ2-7,CASSLEGVNYEQYF,TGTGCCAGCAGCTTAGAAGGGGTAAACTACGAGCAGTACTTC
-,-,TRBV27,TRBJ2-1,CASSSLPGEFDNEQFF,TGTGCCAGCAGTAGTCTTCCGGGGGAGTTTGACAATGAGCAGTTCTTC
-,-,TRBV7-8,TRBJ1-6,CASTGRSNRTLHF,TGTGCCAGCACGGGACGGTCTAATCGGACCCTCCACTTT
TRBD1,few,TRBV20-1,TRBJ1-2,CSARGTVIFTNYGYTF,TGCAGTGCTAGGGGGACAGTCATCTTTACTAACTATGGCTACACCTTC
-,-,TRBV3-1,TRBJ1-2,CASSQDHGGRGYTF,TGTGCCAGCAGCCAAGATCACGGGGGAAGGGGCTACACCTTC
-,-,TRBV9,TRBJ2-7,CASSGGLGQGTYEQYF,TGTGCCAGCAGCGGGGGGTTAGGGCAGGGAACCTACGAGCAGTACTTC
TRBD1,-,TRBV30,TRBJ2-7,CAWDRGGYEQYF,TGTGCCTGGGACAGGGGGGGCTACGAGCAGTACTTC
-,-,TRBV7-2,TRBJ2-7,CASSRQSDFSSYEQYF,TGTGCCAGCAGTCGACAGTCAGACTTCAGCTCCTACGAGCAGTACTTC
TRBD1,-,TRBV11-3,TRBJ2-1,CASSLVRDSNERFF,TGTGCCAGCAGCTTAGTCAGGGACAGCAATGAGCGGTTCTTC
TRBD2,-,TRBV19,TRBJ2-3,CASSPRLAGSTDTQYF,TGTGCCAGTAGTCCCCGACTAGCGGGATCCACAGATACGCAGTATTTT
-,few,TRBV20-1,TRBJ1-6,CSANARTVSDSPLHF,TGCAGTGCCAACGCCCGGACAGTCTCGGATTCACCCCTCCACTTT
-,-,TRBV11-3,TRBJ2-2,CASSLGPVLNTGELFF,TGTGCCAGCAGCTTAGGTCCGGTCCTGAACACCGGGGAGCTGTTTTTT
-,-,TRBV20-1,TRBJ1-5,CSARKAGLDQPQHF,TGCAGTGCTCGCAAGGCAGGGTTGGATCAGCCCCAGCATTTT
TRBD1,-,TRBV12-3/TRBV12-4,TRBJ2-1,CASDYRGSSYNEQFF,TGTGCCAGCGATTACAGGGGAAGCTCCTACAATGAGCAGTTCTTC
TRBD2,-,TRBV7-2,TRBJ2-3,CASSQTPGLAGVDTQYF,TGTGCCAGCAGCCAAACCCCCGGACTAGCGGGGGTGGATACGCAGTATTTT
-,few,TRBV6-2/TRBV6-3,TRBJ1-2,CASSSLQRANYGYTF,TGTGCCAGCAGTTCCTTACAGAGAGCTAACTATGGCTACACCTTC
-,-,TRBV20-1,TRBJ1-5,CSASPDSTQPQHF,TGCAGTGCTTCCCCGGACAGTACCCAGCCCCAGCATTTT
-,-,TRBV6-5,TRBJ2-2,CASSYSAGTGELFF,TGTGCCAGCAGTTACTCCGCCGGCACCGGGGAGCTGTTTTTT
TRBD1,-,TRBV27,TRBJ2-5,CASSPQGETQYF,TGTGCCAGCAGTCCACAGGGGGAGACCCAGTACTTC
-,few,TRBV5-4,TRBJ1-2,CASSLDPGALDYGYTF,TGTGCCAGCAGCTTGGATCCGGGGGCGCTGGACTATGGCTACACCTTC
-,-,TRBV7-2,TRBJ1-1,CASSLEPGRTEAFF,TGTGCCAGCAGCTTAGAACCGGGGAGGACTGAAGCTTTCTTT
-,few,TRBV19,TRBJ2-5,CASRDRYETQYF,TGTGCCAGTCGCGACCGGTATGAGACCCAGTACTTC
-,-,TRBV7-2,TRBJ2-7,CASSLAGINYEQYF,TGTGCCAGCAGCTTAGCCGGAATTAACTACGAGCAGTACTTC
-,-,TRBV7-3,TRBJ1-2,CASSLLGTTRDGYTF,TGTGCCAGCAGCTTATTGGGGACGACCAGGGATGGCTACACCTTC